This T cell receptor beta chain appears in the sequencing data of a study of Ad26.COV2.S vaccination and SARS-CoV-2 variants. Germline loops: CDR1 SGHNT, CDR2 YENEEA. The CDR3 is made up of 10 amino acids. Trimming took 4 bases from V and 6 from J, leaving 0 bases between them. Sample treatment: about 20 received Ad26.COV2.S at low or high dose, single or two shots; a few received placebo; per-sample allocation not given. Samples analyzed were those drawn on day 63 after the first vaccine or placebo injection. TCRdb keeps only in-frame clones here, not all; method: immunoSEQ multiplex PCR. The repertoire holds hundreds of thousands of clones, with 83% as singletons.

The source of this sequence is a person between 18 and 60 years old who received the Ad26.COV2.S COVID-19 vaccine or a placebo. Sequenced material: peripheral blood, taken in a trial of Ad26.COV2.S vaccine versus placebo. J is TRBJ2-2 and V is TRBV11-3; D call uncertain. CDR3 protein: CASSSGELFF. In DNA, the CDR3 is TGTGCCAGCAGCTCCGGGGAGCTGTTTTTT.